These T cell receptor beta chains were read from a single sample in a study of blood T cells in healthy people across ages. In TCRdb, the 5' RACE reads were re-called with MiXCR into one record per CDR3 protein. Here the sample spans about 570,000 distinct CDR3 sequences, approximately 26% being singletons. This sample also appeared in a second study, on T cells of mothers and their children.

The sequencing sample was made of blood. The receptors here all came from a boy aged 2 to 10 in good health. CDR3s include the opening cysteine and the closing phenylalanine or tryptophan.

TRBV9 CASSVWTSGNNEQFF
TRBV4-3 CASSQDNRQTNTGELFF
TRBV6-5 CASSQTLAGSYEQYF
TRBV11-2 CASRLTSGGTNYEQYF
TRBV20-1 CSARYAQHPYEQYF
TRBV2 CASSDDAPGANVLTF
TRBV5-1 CASSWASGQTYEQYF
TRBV27 CASSLGLAGVYEQFF
TRBV12-3/TRBV12-4 CASSPDSKNIQYF
TRBV3-1 CASSPAGVAETQYF
TRBV2 CASRDRGVETQYF
TRBV27 CASSFQASGKSSYNEQFF
TRBV7-9 CASSGRGAGGYTF
TRBV6-2/TRBV6-3 CASMTASSYNSPLHF
TRBV11-2 CASSSLRDRAYNEQFF
TRBV14 CASSPGDRGRTGELFF
TRBV15 CATSRGQPKEAFF
TRBV10-3 CAISEGRSGTEYTGELFF
TRBV4-3 CASSEGRFQETQYF
TRBV15 CATSRDRSGTTDTQYF
TRBV10-3 CAISESRTQYF
TRBV20-1 CSARGPPSTGELFF
TRBV15 CATSRDLATYEQYF
TRBV13 CASSLNPGAKNIQYF
TRBV7-9 CASSFGRGGQEKLFF
TRBV19 CASSIGNRQETQYF
TRBV29-1 CSVEGETSAAQETQYF
TRBV29-1 CSVLLGAEAFF
TRBV20-1 CSAQGWMYDGYTF
TRBV14 CASSQESSSGLLPQYF
TRBV29-1 CSVEGQKTNYGYTF
TRBV15 CATSRDEGVQETQYF
TRBV12-3/TRBV12-4 CASSQDVAHKQPQHF
TRBV4-1 CASSQDPASEEFF
TRBV12-3/TRBV12-4 CASSPDRLGLGGTQYF
TRBV5-4 CASSPDTSRAFF
TRBV9 CASSVDPLAATGNEQFF
TRBV2 CASRARLAGEITYEQYF
TRBV7-2 CASSLDGRLEQFF
TRBV11-2 CASSLTPGLAELYNEQFF
TRBV2 CAGRTRGNEQFF
TRBV7-9 CASSLGQNPTYGYTF